Listed below are T cell receptor beta chains from one sample, sequenced in a study of blood T cell repertoires in COVID-19. The protocol was immunoSEQ multiplex PCR, while the TCRdb copy is restricted to in-frame clones and leaves out a portion. The sample lists approximately 440,000 clones, about nine tenths seen once, with about 0.65% in the top ten. The specimen was PBMCs or T cells enriched from blood (not recorded which). The receptors come from a woman between 18 and 29 years old who had recovered from COVID-19. CDR3s include the opening cysteine and the closing phenylalanine or tryptophan. Fields, in order: V gene, D gene, clone size, J gene, CDR3 protein, CDR3 DNA. A D gene is named only where the DNA matches it firmly. Size tells how often a clone was seen (once, few, many) or the class of an expanded clone, and some rows leave it out.

TRBV27,.,few,TRBJ1-6,CASSQIQGRNSPLHF,TGTGCCAGCAGTCAGATACAGGGTAGAAATTCACCCCTCCACTTT
TRBV30,TRBD1,.,TRBJ1-2,CAWKNRGNYGYTF,TGTGCCTGGAAGAACAGGGGGAACTATGGCTACACCTTC
TRBV27,.,few,TRBJ1-5,CASGISGDYQPQHF,TGTGCCAGCGGGATCAGCGGGGACTATCAGCCCCAGCATTTT
TRBV30,.,.,TRBJ1-4,CAWSAPPRGEKLFF,TGTGCCTGGAGTGCCCCTCCCCGCGGCGAAAAACTGTTTTTT
TRBV5-5,.,.,TRBJ2-7,CASSLIGSSYEQYF,TGTGCCAGCAGCTTGATAGGGAGCTCCTACGAGCAGTACTTC
TRBV29-1,.,.,TRBJ1-1,CSAHPGGTEAFF,TGCAGCGCGCATCCGGGGGGCACTGAAGCTTTCTTT
TRBV18,.,.,TRBJ1-1,CASSPLSGGTEAFF,TGTGCCAGCTCACCACTGAGCGGAGGAACTGAAGCTTTCTTT
TRBV29-1,TRBD1,once,TRBJ1-2,CSVDTLTGELYGYTF,TGCAGCGTTGACACCCTGACAGGGGAACTGTATGGCTACACCTTC
TRBV7-8,TRBD1,.,TRBJ2-2,CASSPRQGPHTGELFF,TGTGCCAGCAGCCCCAGACAGGGACCACACACCGGGGAGCTGTTTTTT
TRBV5-1,.,.,TRBJ2-1,CASSPLGVNEQFF,TGCGCCAGCAGCCCTCTAGGGGTAAATGAGCAGTTCTTC
TRBV10-3,TRBD2,.,TRBJ2-5,CAISGGPAGASPQETQYF,TGTGCCATCAGTGGCGGGCCAGCGGGGGCTTCTCCACAAGAGACCCAGTACTTC
TRBV9,.,.,TRBJ1-1,CASSVGRNTEAFF,TGTGCCAGCAGCGTTGGGCGGAACACTGAAGCTTTCTTT
TRBV7-6,TRBD2,.,TRBJ2-3,CASSPAGGPGDTQYF,TGTGCCAGCAGCCCAGCGGGGGGGCCTGGAGATACGCAGTATTTT
TRBV7-9,.,.,TRBJ1-2,CASSSSLGVIYGYTF,TGTGCCAGCAGCTCATCTTTAGGGGTGATCTATGGCTACACCTTC